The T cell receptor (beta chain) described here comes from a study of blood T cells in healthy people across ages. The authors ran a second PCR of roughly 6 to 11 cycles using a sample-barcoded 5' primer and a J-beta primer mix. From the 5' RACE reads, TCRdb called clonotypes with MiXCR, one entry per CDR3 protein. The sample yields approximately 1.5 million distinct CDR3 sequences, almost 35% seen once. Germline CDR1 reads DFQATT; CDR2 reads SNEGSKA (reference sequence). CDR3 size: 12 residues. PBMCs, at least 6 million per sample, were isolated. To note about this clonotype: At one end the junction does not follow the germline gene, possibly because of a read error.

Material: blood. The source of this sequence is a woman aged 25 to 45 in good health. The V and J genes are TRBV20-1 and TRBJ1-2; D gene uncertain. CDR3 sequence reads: CSASELLYGHTF. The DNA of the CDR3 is TGCAGTGCTAGCGAACTCCTCTATGGCCACACCTTC.